One sample yielded the 32 T cell receptor beta chains listed below, sequenced in a study of CD8 T cells in ankylosing spondylitis. TCRdb redid the calling of the 5' RACE reads with MiXCR, one entry per CDR3 protein. In the table there are about 92,000 distinct CDR3 sequences, about 8.1% of which are singletons. Specimen: blood, either unsorted or a sorted T cell fraction (not recorded which). All receptors derive from a male donor with ankylosing spondylitis or in good health (not recorded which).

The sample holds many counts of this clonotype. This chain links TRBV3-1 with TRBJ1-5; a possible D gene is TRBD1 (5 bases). The CDR3 consists of 14 residues. Trimming pared 3 bases from V and 6 bases from J, leaving 12 bases between. The germline CDR1 and CDR2 sequences are LGHDT and YNNKEL (reference sequence). The DNA for the CDR3 is TGTGCCAGCAGCCAGACAAGGGACGGTCAGCCCCAGCATTTT. It codes for CASSQTRDGQPQHF.

This clonotype was recorded at least ten times. This chain connects TRBV27 to TRBJ2-5; D may be TRBD2 (7 bases). Trimming pared 7 bases from V and 5 bases from J, leaving 23 bases between. The CDR3 has 16 residues. Looked up from germline, CDR1 is MNHEY and CDR2 is SMNVEV (reference sequence). The CDR3 DNA sequence: TGTGCCAGCAAACCCCGGGACACAGGGAGGGGTGAGACCCAGTACTTC. Amino acids: CASKPRDTGRGETQYF.

This clonotype was seen a handful of times. The V gene is TRBV7-2, the J gene TRBJ2-7, with D tentatively TRBD1 or TRBD2 (5 bases each). In germline, CDR1 is SGHTA, CDR2 FQGNSA. V lost 1 base and J 2 bases, leaving 12 bases between the germline ends. This CDR3 region has 15 residues. CDR3 nucleotide sequence: TGTGCCAGCAGCTTAGGGCGCCGGGACCCCTACGAGCAGTACTTC. It codes for CASSLGRRDPYEQYF.

The J gene is TRBJ2-7, the V gene TRBV20-1; 10 bases line up with TRBD2. Germline CDR1 DFQATT, CDR2 SNEGSKA (reference sequence). The CDR3 extends over 14 amino acids. With V trimmed by 5 bases and J by 7 bases, 11 bases remained unmatched. As DNA, the CDR3 is TGCAGTGCTCCTGATAGCGGGGGGCCGTTTGAGCAGTACTTC. Its protein product is CSAPDSGGPFEQYF.

This clonotype was seen ten or more times. The V call is TRBV2, the J call TRBJ2-7; a weak D match, TRBD1 (7 bases). Germline V gene lookup returns CDR1 SNHLY and CDR2 FYNNEI. The CDR3 is 13 residues long. The V and J ends lost 4 bases and 6 bases respectively, with 13 bases between them. The CDR3 is CASSGDREAEQYF. The DNA for the CDR3 is TGTGCCAGCAGTGGTGACAGGGAGGCCGAGCAGTACTTC.

This clonotype was seen many times. The CDR3 DNA follows: TGTGCCAGCAGTCGAGGCCTCCTAAGTTATGAGCAGTTCTTC. As protein: CASSRGLLSYEQFF. The rearrangement uses TRBV12-3 or TRBV12-4 and TRBJ2-1; D gene uncertain. The CDR3 covers 14 residues. Trimming left V 5 bases short and J 8 bases short, with 16 bases between.

In its sample, this clonotype was seen many times. This CDR3 is CASSLNPYTDTQYF. CDR3 DNA sequence: TGCGCCAGCAGCTTGAATCCGTACACAGATACGCAGTATTTT. The chain carries TRBV5-1 and TRBJ2-3, with unresolved D. Trimming left V 1 base short and J 2 bases short, with 8 bases between. The CDR3 runs 14 residues. Looked up from germline, CDR1 is SGHRS and CDR2 is YFSETQ.

The V and J genes are TRBV18 and TRBJ2-3, with D possibly TRBD1 on 6 matching bases. Germline CDR1 reads KGHSH; CDR2 reads LQKENI. Trimming took 4 bases from V and 4 from J, leaving 18 bases between them. The CDR3 sequence is 16 residues long. CDR3 nucleotide sequence: TGTGCCAGCTCACTAACACAGGGCTGGGAACCAGATACGCAGTATTTT. Protein product: CASSLTQGWEPDTQYF.

This clonotype was detected ten times or more. V and J are TRBV18 and TRBJ2-7, with 7 bases aligning to TRBD1. CDR1 KGHSH and CDR2 LQKENI come from the germline V gene. The CDR3 has 15 residues. The trim removed 2 bases at V and 2 bases at J, leaving 6 bases unmatched. CDR3 sequence: CASSPGQVGTYEQYF. CDR3 nucleotides: TGTGCCAGCTCACCAGGACAGGTGGGAACCTACGAGCAGTACTTC.

This clonotype was found many times. This chain uses TRBV5-6 with TRBJ2-1; D gene ambiguous. The CDR3 runs 16 residues. Trimming took 4 bases from V and 0 from J, leaving 14 bases between them. Germline V gives CDR1 SGHDT, CDR2 YYEEEE. Here the CDR3 reads CASSATGSSSYNEQFF. Here the CDR3 DNA reads TGTGCCAGCAGCGCCACGGGCTCGAGCTCCTACAATGAGCAGTTCTTC.

Worth noting for this clonotype: It may be a read error: a sequence one base away is much more abundant. V is TRBV7-6 and J is TRBJ2-3; maybe TRBD2 (7 bases). V shed 4 bases and J shed 5 bases, with 16 bases lying between them. The CDR3 length is 15 residues. Per germline, CDR1 SGHVS and CDR2 FNYEAQ. CDR3 region: CASSWESGTLDTQYF. CDR3 nucleotides: TGTGCCAGCAGCTGGGAGAGCGGGACATTAGATACGCAGTATTTT.

This clonotype was seen at least ten times. This chain uses TRBV29-1 with TRBJ2-2; 9 bases are a match to TRBD1. V was pared by 7 bases and J by 0 bases, with 6 bases of the junction left unmatched. CDR1 is SQVTM and CDR2 is ANQGSEA in the germline V gene. The CDR3 has 15 residues. The CDR3 region has the DNA TGCAGCGCCCAGACAGGGGGTACGAACACCGGGGAGCTGTTTTTT. Amino acid sequence: CSAQTGGTNTGELFF.

This clonotype occurred many times. The V gene is TRBV5-5, the J gene TRBJ2-2; TRBD1 agrees at 8 bases. V lost 3 bases and J lost 6; bases outside the gene matches: 7. This CDR3 is 15 amino acids long. The germline gives CDR1 SGHKS, CDR2 YYEKEE (reference sequence). CDR3 amino acids: CASSWDRLKAGELFF. DNA of the CDR3: TGTGCCAGCAGCTGGGACAGGTTGAAGGCCGGGGAGCTGTTTTTT. The full variable domain, with the rest looked up from reference TRBV5-5 and TRBJ2-2, is DAGVTQSPTHLIKTRGQQVTLRCSPISGHKSVSWYQQVLGQGPQFIFQYYEKEERGRGNFPDRFSARQFPNYSSELNVNALLLGDSALYLCASSWDRLKAGELFFGEGSRLTVL.

This clonotype has ten or more counts. The chain joins TRBV29-1 to TRBJ2-4; D uncertain. The ends were cut back, 2 bases at V and 6 bases at J, with 5 bases in the middle. Germline V gives CDR1 SQVTM, CDR2 ANQGSEA. The CDR3 runs to 11 residues. The CDR3 DNA is TGCAGCGTTGAACAAGGAAACATTCAGTACTTC. This sequence encodes CSVEQGNIQYF.

This clonotype was seen at least ten times. J is TRBJ2-7 and V is TRBV5-1; 8 bases line up with TRBD2. The CDR3 is made up of 16 amino acids. The ends lost 0 bases at V and 2 bases at J; junction bases unmatched: 7. Germline loops: CDR1 SGHRS, CDR2 YFSETQ. CDR3 sequence (DNA): TGCGCCAGCAGCTTGGCCGGTTCTAGCGGGCCCTACGAGCAGTACTTC. Translating gives CASSLAGSSGPYEQYF.

At least ten counts were recorded for this clonotype. V is TRBV3-1 and J is TRBJ2-3; TRBD2 aligns across 12 bases. Trimming at V came to 6 bases and at J to 6 bases, leaving 10 bases not matched to a gene. Germline V gene sequence: CDR1 LGHDT, CDR2 YNNKEL (reference sequence). The CDR3 totals 16 residues. This CDR3 reads CASSRGLAGSRDTQYF. In DNA form, the CDR3 reads TGTGCCAGCAGTCGCGGACTAGCGGGGTCTCGGGATACGCAGTATTTT.

This clonotype has ten or more counts. The chain is built from TRBV5-1 and TRBJ1-5; TRBD1 matches 7 bases. The ends lost 3 bases at V and 0 bases at J; junction bases unmatched: 12. The CDR3 extends over 18 amino acids. The germline gives CDR1 SGHRS, CDR2 YFSETQ. The CDR3 nucleotides read TGCGCCAGCAGCTGCAAAAAGGACAGGCTGAATAGCAATCAGCCCCAGCATTTT. Translated: CASSCKKDRLNSNQPQHF.

This clonotype turned up a few times. CDR3 sequence: CSARGSTSSYEQYF. The CDR3 DNA is TGCAGTGCTAGGGGTTCCACAAGCTCCTACGAGCAGTACTTC. The J gene is TRBJ2-7, the V gene TRBV20-1; D ambiguous. Germline V gene lookup returns CDR1 DFQATT and CDR2 SNEGSKA (reference sequence). The germline V and J ends were trimmed by 3 bases and 0 bases, with 12 bases remaining between them. The CDR3 sequence is 14 residues long.

This clonotype was seen repeatedly, ten times or more. The chain couples TRBV20-1 to TRBJ2-7, with D possibly being TRBD2 (6 bases). V gave up 4 bases and J gave up 3 bases, with 22 bases separating them. CDR3 length equals 16 residues. Germline assignment: CDR1 DFQATT and CDR2 SNEGSKA (reference sequence). The CDR3 DNA reads as TGCAGTGCTAATTGGCTGGGGCGGGGTGATCTCTACGAGCAGTACTTC. Translating it yields CSANWLGRGDLYEQYF.

This clonotype was recorded many times. V and J are TRBV27 and TRBJ2-7; D gene unclear. V was shortened by 1 base and J by 3 bases, with 7 bases between the two germline ends. CDR1 and CDR2 (germline): MNHEY, SMNVEV (reference sequence). CDR3 size: 13 residues. CDR3 in DNA: TGTGCCAGCAGTTTATTTCCCGGCTACGAGCAGTACTTC. Translating it yields CASSLFPGYEQYF.

This clonotype appeared many times. This chain joins TRBV7-2 and TRBJ2-2, with D perhaps TRBD2 (5 bases). The CDR3 extends over 13 amino acids. V was shortened by 1 base and J by 7 bases, with 7 bases between the two germline ends. Germline V gene data show CDR1 as SGHTA and CDR2 as FQGNSA. CDR3 amino acids: CASSLELGGELFF. CDR3 sequence (DNA): TGTGCCAGCAGCTTAGAACTAGGCGGGGAGCTGTTTTTT.

At least ten counts were recorded for this clonotype. This sequence joins TRBV7-8 and TRBJ2-3, with D possibly TRBD2 on 6 matching bases. CDR1 and CDR2 from the germline V gene are SGHVS and FQNEAQ. V was trimmed by 1 base and J by 0 bases, leaving 11 bases between them. The CDR3 has 16 residues. CDR3 loop: CASSLGLGTSTDTQYF. The CDR3 DNA is TGTGCCAGCAGCTTAGGCTTGGGGACTAGCACAGATACGCAGTATTTT.

This clonotype was detected ten times or more. The chain carries TRBV7-3 and TRBJ2-5; weak D call: TRBD2 (6 bases). The length of the CDR3 is 16 residues. Trimming removed 1 base at V and 0 bases at J, with 12 bases between. Germline CDR1 SGHTA, CDR2 FQGTGA. The CDR3 nucleotides read TGTGCCAGCAGCTTAAATGGCGGGGCCTACCAAGAGACCCAGTACTTC. It codes for CASSLNGGAYQETQYF. Looking up the rest from reference TRBV7-3 and TRBJ2-5 gives the full variable domain: GAGVSQTPSNKVTEKGKYVELRCDPISGHTALYWYRQSLGQGPEFLIYFQGTGAADDSGLPNDRFFAVRPEGSVSTLKIQRTERGDSAVYLCASSLNGGAYQETQYFGPGTRLLVL.

This clonotype has at least ten counts. The V and J genes are TRBV7-2 and TRBJ2-3, with 7 bases lining up with TRBD2. Losses at the gene ends were 5 bases for V and 4 bases for J; bases not matched to a gene: 6. Germline CDR1 SGHTA, CDR2 FQGNSA. The length of the CDR3 is 14 residues. The CDR3 sequence: CASSGRTSPDTQYF. Written as DNA, the CDR3 is TGTGCCAGCAGCGGGCGGACTAGTCCAGATACGCAGTATTTT.

This clonotype was seen only a few times. The V and J genes are TRBV12-3 or TRBV12-4 and TRBJ2-5, with 9 bases that match TRBD2. Unmatched junction bases numbered 9, after V lost 5 bases and J lost 2 bases. The CDR3 covers 16 residues. The CDR3: CASSRETSGYQETQYF. DNA for the CDR3: TGTGCCAGCAGTAGGGAGACTAGCGGATATCAAGAGACCCAGTACTTC.

At least ten counts were recorded for this clonotype. The gene calls are TRBV7-3 and TRBJ2-7; no clear D. V was cut by 2 bases and J by 2 bases, with 16 bases left in between. CDR1 and CDR2 from the germline V gene are SGHTA and FQGTGA. CDR3 length: 16 residues. CDR3 sequence reads: CASSLGFLRPTYEQYF. CDR3 nucleotide sequence: TGTGCCAGCAGCTTAGGTTTCCTGAGGCCTACCTACGAGCAGTACTTC.

This clonotype was seen repeatedly, ten times or more. The CDR3 sequence is CASSTGTGGVEQYF. The CDR3 DNA follows: TGCGCCAGCAGCACCGGGACAGGGGGCGTTGAGCAGTACTTC. The V gene is TRBV5-1, the J gene TRBJ2-7; 12 bases fit TRBD1. Trimming cost V 4 bases and J 7 bases; bases outside gene matches: 6. The germline V gene encodes CDR1 SGHRS and CDR2 YFSETQ. This CDR3 is 14 amino acids long.

In its sample, this clonotype was seen many times. The chain uses TRBV12-3 or TRBV12-4 and TRBJ2-7; TRBD2 matches at 9 bases. Germline trimming cut 4 bases from V and 4 bases from J; bases unmatched to any gene: 5. This CDR3 comprises 14 residues. The CDR3 sequence: CASSSAGGPYEQYF. In nucleotides, the CDR3 is TGTGCCAGCAGTTCAGCGGGGGGACCTTACGAGCAGTACTTC.

This clonotype was detected ten times or more. The V call is TRBV25-1, the J call TRBJ2-7; 9 positions match TRBD1. The junction had 4 bases not matched to a gene; V was cut back by 4 bases and J by 3 bases. The germline V gene has CDR1 MGHDK and CDR2 SYGVNS. This CDR3 is built from 14 residues. CDR3 sequence reads: CASSGTTGGYEQYF. The DNA for the CDR3 is TGTGCCAGCAGTGGAACGACAGGGGGCTACGAGCAGTACTTC.

This clonotype occurred many times. This chain uses TRBV7-3 with TRBJ2-7; the D gene could be TRBD1 or TRBD2 (5 bases each). Germline V lookup: CDR1 SGHTA, CDR2 FQGTGA. The CDR3 loop spans 14 amino acids. The ends were cut back, 0 bases at V and 6 bases at J, with 12 bases in the middle. The CDR3 nucleotides read TGTGCCAGCAGCTTAACGGGACCCTTAGCCGAGCAGTACTTC. Translation: CASSLTGPLAEQYF.

The rearrangement joins TRBV19 to TRBJ2-2, with TRBD2 identical over 7 bases. The CDR3 is 15 amino acids. CDR1 and CDR2 from the germline V gene are LNHDA and SQIVND (reference sequence). V was clipped by 5 bases and J by 5 bases; unmatched bases: 8. CDR3 in DNA: TGTGCCAGTAGTGCCCGCGGGGGAATGACCGGGGAGCTGTTTTTT. Translating it yields CASSARGGMTGELFF.

This clonotype was observed many times. The chain combines TRBV2 with TRBJ2-7; 7 bases match TRBD1. Germline V CDR1 and CDR2: SNHLY, FYNNEI. The trim removed 7 bases at V and 5 bases at J, leaving 11 bases unmatched. This CDR3 is 14 amino acids long. The DNA for the CDR3 is TGTGCCAGCAAGGTCACAGGGGCGGGTGACGAGCAGTACTTC. Protein sequence: CASKVTGAGDEQYF.